This T cell receptor beta chain was captured in a study of shared clonotypes between healthy human individuals. Produced via immunoSEQ multiplex PCR; TCRdb's table is partial and in-frame only. Among about a million clones, 70% to 80% were seen once, and the ten largest hold more than 0.85%. The count of this clone is one. The CDR3 spans 19 residues. V was pared by 5 bases and J by 2 bases, with 15 bases of the junction left unmatched. The V gene's germline CDR1 is SEHNR and CDR2 FQNEAQ (reference sequence). The sample consisted of memory CD4+ T cells from PBMCs. Subset specified: CD45RA-negative fraction. The rearrangement joins TRBV7-9 to TRBJ2-1; 10 bases agree with TRBD2. The origin of this receptor is a man younger than 30 in good health. Some clones in this sample may be carry-over from other donors' samples. In DNA form, the CDR3 reads TGTGCCAGCAGCATCCCCGGGTTCTTCCTAGCGGGGGCCTACAATGAGCAGTTCTTC. Protein: CASSIPGFFLAGAYNEQFF.